This T cell receptor (beta chain) originates from a study of blood T cell repertoires in COVID-19. The wider study: Collection of acute and convalescent COVID-19 samples took place in the United States, Italy and Spain. T cells, B-cell-depleted T cells, or PBMCs supplied cDNA or gDNA.

V was shortened by 6 bases and J by 3 bases, with 21 bases between the two germline ends. Germline CDR1 and CDR2: SGHRS and YFSETQ. The CDR3 loop spans 17 amino acids. Cohort 3 recovered donors had two negative PCRs, clearance, or symptom resolution. In the original analysis: Amplified reference gene primers provided the basis for estimating nucleated cell counts. Only in-frame clones appear in the TCRdb table, and some are missing; sequencing was by immunoSEQ multiplex PCR. The V and J calls and clone size come from that table; D and trimming were worked out from the DNA. The table shows fewer than 500,000 clones, with about 87% occurring only once.

Sequencing input: PBMCs or T cells enriched from blood (not recorded which). This TCR was sampled from a man younger than 40 who had recovered from COVID-19. This chain links TRBV5-1 with TRBJ2-2; maybe TRBD1 (6 bases). CDR3: CASMPDRTGWDTGELFF. The CDR3 DNA reads TGCGCCAGCATGCCCGACAGGACGGGTTGGGACACCGGGGAGCTGTTTTTT.